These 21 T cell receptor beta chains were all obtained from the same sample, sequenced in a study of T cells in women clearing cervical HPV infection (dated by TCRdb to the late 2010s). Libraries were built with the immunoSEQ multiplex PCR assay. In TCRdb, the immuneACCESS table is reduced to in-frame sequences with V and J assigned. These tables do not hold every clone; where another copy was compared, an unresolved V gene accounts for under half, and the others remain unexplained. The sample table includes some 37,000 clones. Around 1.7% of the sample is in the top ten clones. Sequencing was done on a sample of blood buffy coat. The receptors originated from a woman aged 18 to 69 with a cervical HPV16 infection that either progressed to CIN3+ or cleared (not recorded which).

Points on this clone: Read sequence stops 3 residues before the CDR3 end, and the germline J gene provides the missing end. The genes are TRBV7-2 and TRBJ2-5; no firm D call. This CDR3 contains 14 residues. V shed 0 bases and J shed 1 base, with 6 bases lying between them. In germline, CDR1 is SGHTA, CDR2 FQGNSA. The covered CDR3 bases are TGTGCCAGCAGCTTAGCTAGTCCCCAAGAGACC. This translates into CASSLASPQET. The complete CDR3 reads CASSLASPQETQYF. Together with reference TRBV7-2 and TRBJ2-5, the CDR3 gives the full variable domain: GAGVSQSPSNKVTEKGKDVELRCDPISGHTALYWYRQSLGQGLEFLIYFQGNSAPDKSGLPSDRFSAERTGGSVSTLTIQRTQQEDSAVYLCASSLASPQETQYFGPGTRLLVL.

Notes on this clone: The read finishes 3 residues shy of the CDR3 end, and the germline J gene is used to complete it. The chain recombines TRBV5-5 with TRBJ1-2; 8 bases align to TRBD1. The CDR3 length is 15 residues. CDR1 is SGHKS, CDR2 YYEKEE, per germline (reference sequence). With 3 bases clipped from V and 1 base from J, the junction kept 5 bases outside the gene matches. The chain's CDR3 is CASSSGQGNNYGYTF. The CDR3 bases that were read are TGTGCCAGCAGCTCTGGACAGGGTAATAACTATGGC.

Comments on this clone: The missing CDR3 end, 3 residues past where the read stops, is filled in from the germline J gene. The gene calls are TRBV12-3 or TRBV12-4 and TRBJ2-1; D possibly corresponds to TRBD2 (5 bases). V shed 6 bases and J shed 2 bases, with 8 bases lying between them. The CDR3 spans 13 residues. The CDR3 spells CASSGRAYNEQFF. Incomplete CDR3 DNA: TGTGCCAGCAGCGGGCGGGCCTACAATGAG.

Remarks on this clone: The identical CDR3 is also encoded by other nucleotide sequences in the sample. CDR3 sequence: CASSLTPSGAQETQYF. CDR3 bases read: TGTGCCAGCAGCTTAACCCCTAGCGGGGCCCAAGAGACC. The chain combines TRBV13 with TRBJ2-5, with 9 bases that match TRBD2. The CDR3 end is not reached by the read, which stops 3 residues before it; the germline J gene fills it in. The CDR3 runs to 16 residues. V trimming: 2 bases; J trimming: 1 base; junction bases outside the gene matches: 5. Germline V gene sequence: CDR1 PRHDT, CDR2 FYEKMQ (reference sequence).

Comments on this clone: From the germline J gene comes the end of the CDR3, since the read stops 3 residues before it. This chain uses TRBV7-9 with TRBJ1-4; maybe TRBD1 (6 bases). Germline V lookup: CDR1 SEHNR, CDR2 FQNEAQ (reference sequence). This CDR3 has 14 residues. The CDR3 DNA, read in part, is TGTGCCAGCAGCCCGGTCCAGGGGAATTCACCA. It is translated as CASSPVQGNSP. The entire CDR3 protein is CASSPVQGNSPLFF.

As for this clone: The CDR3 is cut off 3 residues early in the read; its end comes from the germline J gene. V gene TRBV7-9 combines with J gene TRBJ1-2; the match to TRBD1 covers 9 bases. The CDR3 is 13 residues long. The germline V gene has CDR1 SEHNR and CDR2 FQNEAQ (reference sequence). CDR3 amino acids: CASSLGTGAGYTF. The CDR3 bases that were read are TGTGCCAGCAGCTTAGGGACAGGGGCCGGC.

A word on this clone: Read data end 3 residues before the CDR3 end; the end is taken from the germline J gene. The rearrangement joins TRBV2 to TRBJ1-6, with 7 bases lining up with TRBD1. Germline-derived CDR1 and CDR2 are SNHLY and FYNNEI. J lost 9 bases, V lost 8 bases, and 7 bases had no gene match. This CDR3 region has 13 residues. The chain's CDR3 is CASATGSSSPLHF. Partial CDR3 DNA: TGTGCCAGCGCGACAGGGAGTTCTTCACCC.

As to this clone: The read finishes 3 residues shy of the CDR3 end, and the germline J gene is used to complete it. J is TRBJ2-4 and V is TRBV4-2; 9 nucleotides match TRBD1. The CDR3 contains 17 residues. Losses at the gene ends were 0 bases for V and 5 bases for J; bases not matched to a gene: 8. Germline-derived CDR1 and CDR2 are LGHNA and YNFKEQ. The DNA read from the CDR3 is TGTGCCAGCAGCCAAGAGATGGTGACAGGGGGGGAAAACATT. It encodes CASSQEMVTGGENI. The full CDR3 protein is CASSQEMVTGGENIQYF.

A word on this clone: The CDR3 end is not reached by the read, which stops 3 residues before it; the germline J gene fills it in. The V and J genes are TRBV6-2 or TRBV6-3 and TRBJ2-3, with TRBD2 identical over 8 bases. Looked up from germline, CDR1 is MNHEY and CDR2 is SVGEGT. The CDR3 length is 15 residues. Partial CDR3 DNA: TGTGCCAGCAGTTCCATCGGGGGGGCCCTAGAGACG. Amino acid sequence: CASSSIGGALET. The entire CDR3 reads CASSSIGGALETQYF.

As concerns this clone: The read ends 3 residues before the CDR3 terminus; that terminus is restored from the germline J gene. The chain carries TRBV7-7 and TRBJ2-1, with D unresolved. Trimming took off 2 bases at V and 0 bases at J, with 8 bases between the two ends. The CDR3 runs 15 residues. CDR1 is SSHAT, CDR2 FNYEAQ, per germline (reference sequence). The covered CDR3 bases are TGTGCCAGCAGCTTAAGCCCGAGCTCCTACAATGAG. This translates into CASSLSPSSYNE. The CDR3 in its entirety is CASSLSPSSYNEQFF.

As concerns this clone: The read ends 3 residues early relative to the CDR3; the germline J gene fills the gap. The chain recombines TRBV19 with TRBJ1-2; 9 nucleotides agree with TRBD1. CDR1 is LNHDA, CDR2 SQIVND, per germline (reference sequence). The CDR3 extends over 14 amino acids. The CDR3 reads CASRPGTGLRGYTF. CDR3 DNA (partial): TGTGCCAGTAGACCCGGGACAGGGTTGAGGGGC.

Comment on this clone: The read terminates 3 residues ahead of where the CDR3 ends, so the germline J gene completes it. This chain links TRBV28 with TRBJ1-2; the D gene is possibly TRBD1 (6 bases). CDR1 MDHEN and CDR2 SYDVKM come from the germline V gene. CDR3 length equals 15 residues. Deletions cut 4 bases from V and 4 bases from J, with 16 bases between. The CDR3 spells CASSSAGGASYGYTF. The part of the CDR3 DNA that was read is TGTGCCAGCAGTTCCGCTGGGGGGGCGAGCTATGGC.

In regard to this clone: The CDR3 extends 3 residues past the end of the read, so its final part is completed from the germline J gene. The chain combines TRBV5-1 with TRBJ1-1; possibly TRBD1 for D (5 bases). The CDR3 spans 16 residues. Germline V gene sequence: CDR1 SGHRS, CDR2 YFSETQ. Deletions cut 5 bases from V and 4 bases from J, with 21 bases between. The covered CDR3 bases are TGCGCCAGCAGTCCCGCGGGGTCAGGGCCAAGCACTGAA. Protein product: CASSPAGSGPSTE. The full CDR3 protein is CASSPAGSGPSTEAFF. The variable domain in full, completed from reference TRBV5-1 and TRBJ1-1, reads KAGVTQTPRYLIKTRGQQVTLSCSPISGHRSVSWYQQTPGQGLQFLFEYFSETQRNKGNFPGRFSGRQFSNSRSEMNVSTLELGDSALYLCASSPAGSGPSTEAFFGQGTRLTVV.

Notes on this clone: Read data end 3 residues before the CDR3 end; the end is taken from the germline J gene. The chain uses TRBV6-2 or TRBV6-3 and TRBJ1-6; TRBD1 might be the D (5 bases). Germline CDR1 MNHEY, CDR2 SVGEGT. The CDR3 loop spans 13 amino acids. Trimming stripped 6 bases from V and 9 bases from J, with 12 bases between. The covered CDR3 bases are TGTGCCAGCAGCGAACCAGGGTTTTCACCC. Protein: CASSEPGFSP. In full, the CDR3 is CASSEPGFSPLHF.

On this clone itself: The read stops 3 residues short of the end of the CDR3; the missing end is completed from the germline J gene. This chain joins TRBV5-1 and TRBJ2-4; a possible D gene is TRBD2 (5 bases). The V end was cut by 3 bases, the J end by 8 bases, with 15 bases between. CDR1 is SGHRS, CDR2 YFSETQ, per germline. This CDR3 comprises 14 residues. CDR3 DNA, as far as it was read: TGCGCCAGCAGCTCGGACTGGGCGGAGGACATT. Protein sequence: CASSSDWAEDI. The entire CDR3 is CASSSDWAEDIQYF.

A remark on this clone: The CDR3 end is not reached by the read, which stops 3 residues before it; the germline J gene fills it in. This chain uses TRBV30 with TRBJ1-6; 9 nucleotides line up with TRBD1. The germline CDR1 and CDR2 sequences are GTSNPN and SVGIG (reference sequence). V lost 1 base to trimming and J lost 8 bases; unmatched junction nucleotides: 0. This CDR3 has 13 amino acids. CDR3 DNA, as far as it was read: TGTGCCTGGAGTGGACAGGGGGATTCACCC. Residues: CAWSGQGDSP. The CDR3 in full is CAWSGQGDSPLHF.

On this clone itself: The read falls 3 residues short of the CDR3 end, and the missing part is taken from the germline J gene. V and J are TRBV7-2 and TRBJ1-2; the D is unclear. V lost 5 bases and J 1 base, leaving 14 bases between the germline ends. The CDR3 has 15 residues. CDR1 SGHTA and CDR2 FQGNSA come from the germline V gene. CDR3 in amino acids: CASSLRGEVNYGYTF. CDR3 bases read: TGTGCCAGCAGCCTCCGGGGTGAGGTTAACTATGGC. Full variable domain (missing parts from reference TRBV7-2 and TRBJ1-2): GAGVSQSPSNKVTEKGKDVELRCDPISGHTALYWYRQSLGQGLEFLIYFQGNSAPDKSGLPSDRFSAERTGGSVSTLTIQRTQQEDSAVYLCASSLRGEVNYGYTFGSGTRLTVV.

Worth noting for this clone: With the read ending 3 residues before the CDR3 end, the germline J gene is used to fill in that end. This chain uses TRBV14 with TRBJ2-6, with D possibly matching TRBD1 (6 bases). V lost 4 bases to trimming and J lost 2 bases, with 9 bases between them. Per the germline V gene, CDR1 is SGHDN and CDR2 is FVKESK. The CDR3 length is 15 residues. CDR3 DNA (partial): TGTGCCAGCAGCCTTAACAGGGCTGGGGCCAACGTC. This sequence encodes CASSLNRAGANV. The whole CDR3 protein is CASSLNRAGANVLTF.

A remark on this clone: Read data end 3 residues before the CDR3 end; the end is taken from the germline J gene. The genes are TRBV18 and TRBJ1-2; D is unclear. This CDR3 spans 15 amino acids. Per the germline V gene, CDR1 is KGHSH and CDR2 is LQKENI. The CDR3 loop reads CASSPQAGSSDTYTF. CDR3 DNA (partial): TGTGCCAGCTCACCTCAGGCGGGGTCGTCAGATACC.

The CDR3: CASSPGTGPYEQYF. The covered CDR3 bases are TGTGCCAGCAGCCCCGGGACAGGCCCTTACGAG. This chain connects TRBV7-3 to TRBJ2-7, with 8 bases aligning to TRBD1. The CDR3 goes on 3 residues after the read ends, and that part is filled in from the germline J gene. The CDR3 totals 14 residues. The ends lost 5 bases at V and 4 bases at J; junction bases unmatched: 7. CDR1 and CDR2 from the germline V gene are SGHTA and FQGTGA.

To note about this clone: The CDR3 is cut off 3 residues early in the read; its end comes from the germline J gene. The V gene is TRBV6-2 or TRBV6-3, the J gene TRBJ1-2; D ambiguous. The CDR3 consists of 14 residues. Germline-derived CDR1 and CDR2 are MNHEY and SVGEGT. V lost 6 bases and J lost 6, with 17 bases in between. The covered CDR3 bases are TGTGCCAGCAGGCCCCGTCAGGCGCTCCATGGC. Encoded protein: CASRPRQALHG. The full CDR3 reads CASRPRQALHGYTF.